These T cell receptor beta chains were read from a single sample in a study of T-cell reconstitution after alpha-beta-depleted transplantation in children. TCRdb re-analysed the PCR reads in MiXCR, keeping a single row per CDR3 protein. This repertoire shows hundreds of thousands of distinct CDR3 sequences, over 10% found once; its top ten account for about 2%. The source was PBMCs, mostly from graft donor cells, collected 360 days after TCRalphabeta/CD19-depleted stem cell transplant. The receptors originated from a male patient between 10 and 17 years old who had a stem cell transplant for acute myeloid leukemia, so the T cells may come from the graft donor. Both conserved end residues are part of each CDR3. Each record gives: V gene, J gene, clone size, D gene, CDR3 DNA, CDR3 protein. D genes are given only for firm matches. Not all rows give a size; the values are once, few, many and, for expanded clones, a class.

TRBV7-9	TRBJ2-1	-	-	TGTGCCAGCAGCTTAAGAAGGGCGGTGCATGAGCAGTTCTTC	CASSLRRAVHEQFF
TRBV7-9	TRBJ2-7	few	-	TGTGCCAGCAGCTCGGAGCGGGAGCAGTACTTC	CASSSEREQYF
TRBV5-1	TRBJ2-2	many	TRBD2	TGCGCCAGCAGCTGGGGACTAGCCACCGGGGAGCTGTTTTTT	CASSWGLATGELFF
TRBV3-1	TRBJ2-1	many	TRBD2	TGTGCCAGCAGCCTCAGACTAGCGGGAGTGGTCTACAATGAGCAGTTCTTC	CASSLRLAGVVYNEQFF
TRBV20-1	TRBJ2-2	few	-	TGCAGTGCTAGAGACTCACTCCTTGTAGGCGGGGAGCTGTTTTTT	CSARDSLLVGGELFF
TRBV28	TRBJ2-7	few	TRBD1	TGTGCCAGCAGTCTCCAGGGGGCCGAGCAGTACTTC	CASSLQGAEQYF
TRBV7-9	TRBJ2-3	few	TRBD2	TGTGCCAGCAGTACTAGCGGGAGTACACCAGATACGCAGTATTTT	CASSTSGSTPDTQYF
TRBV4-3	TRBJ1-6	few	-	TGCGCCAGCAGCCAAGATCCCCCAGGGGCAAGCTCCTATAATTCACCCCTCCACTTT	CASSQDPPGASSYNSPLHF
TRBV7-3	TRBJ2-7	few	TRBD2	TGTGCCAGCAGCTTGAACCCGGGACTAGGGCTCTACGAGCAGTACTTC	CASSLNPGLGLYEQYF
TRBV9	TRBJ2-7	few	-	TGTGCCAGCAGCCCGACGGGGAGGCTCTCCTACGAGCAGTACTTC	CASSPTGRLSYEQYF
TRBV28	TRBJ2-3	few	TRBD2	TGTGCCAGCAGTGCCCGAGGGCTAGCGGCAAGCACAGATACGCAGTATTTT	CASSARGLAASTDTQYF
TRBV6-2/TRBV6-3	TRBJ1-2	-	-	TGTGCCAGCAGTTACGAGGGTCGGGATGGCTACACCTTC	CASSYEGRDGYTF
TRBV5-5	TRBJ2-7	-	TRBD1	TGTGCCAGCAGAACTGACAGGGGGTATTCCTACGAGCAGTACTTC	CASRTDRGYSYEQYF
TRBV23-1	TRBJ2-1	few	-	TGCGCCAGCAGTCAACTGACAGCCATAGGCTACAATGAGCAGTTCTTC	CASSQLTAIGYNEQFF
TRBV6-5	TRBJ1-2	-	TRBD1	TGTGCCAGCAGTTCGACAGGGGGCGCAATCTATGGCTACACCTTC	CASSSTGGAIYGYTF
TRBV9	TRBJ2-5	many	-	TGTGCCAGCAGCGTAGGGGGGGAAGAGACCCAGTACTTC	CASSVGGEETQYF
TRBV7-2	TRBJ2-2	-	TRBD2	TGTGCCAGCAGCCCTCTCCGGACTAGCGGTCCCGGGGAGCTGTTTTTT	CASSPLRTSGPGELFF
TRBV2	TRBJ2-1	-	-	TGTGCCAGCAGTGAAGCTACTATCAGTACGGGGATCTCCTACAATGAGCAGTTCTTC	CASSEATISTGISYNEQFF
TRBV5-1	TRBJ2-7	few	-	TGCGCCAGCAGCTTGTCCCCGCCAGAGTTAGAGCAGTACTTC	CASSLSPPELEQYF
TRBV7-9	TRBJ2-2	few	TRBD2	TGTGCCAGCAGCTTACCAGCGGGAGGAACCGGGGAGCTGTTTTTT	CASSLPAGGTGELFF
TRBV18	TRBJ2-7	few	-	TGTGCCAGCTCACCCCGGACAGGGAGGGAGGCCTACGAGCAGTACTTC	CASSPRTGREAYEQYF
TRBV12-3/TRBV12-4	TRBJ2-1	-	-	TGTGCCAGCAGTTTAATGCGAGAGCAGTTCTTC	CASSLMREQFF
TRBV6-5	TRBJ2-7	-	-	TGTGCCAGCAGTTCAATCGGGAGAGGAGACTACGAGCAGTACTTC	CASSSIGRGDYEQYF
TRBV28	TRBJ2-7	-	-	TGTGCCAGCACCTTGGGAGCGGTCTCCTACGAGCAGTACTTC	CASTLGAVSYEQYF
TRBV5-1	TRBJ2-7	many	TRBD2	TGCGCCAGCAGCTTGGCGGTGCGGGAGGGACCAGTCGACGAGCAGTACTTC	CASSLAVREGPVDEQYF
TRBV6-5	TRBJ2-5	-	-	TGTGCCAGCAGTTACGAGGGTAGGGGCGATGAGACCCAGTACTTC	CASSYEGRGDETQYF
TRBV12-3/TRBV12-4	TRBJ2-3	few	TRBD1	TGTGCCAGCACCAAACAGGGGGCTAGCACAGATACGCAGTATTTT	CASTKQGASTDTQYF
TRBV7-9	TRBJ1-5	few	-	TGTGCCAGCAGCTTACCCGGGCAGCCCCAGCATTTT	CASSLPGQPQHF
TRBV10-3	TRBJ2-7	-	TRBD2	TGTGCCATCAGTACGGGACTAGCGGGAACCGGGGACGCCTACGAGCAGTACTTC	CAISTGLAGTGDAYEQYF
TRBV30	TRBJ2-7	-	-	TGTGCCTGGGCAAGGTCCCTCTACGAGCAGTACTTC	CAWARSLYEQYF
TRBV4-3	TRBJ2-1	-	TRBD1	TGCGCCAGCAGCCGGATGGGACAGGGGTCGTACAATGAGCAGTTCTTC	CASSRMGQGSYNEQFF
TRBV12-3/TRBV12-4	TRBJ1-6	-	-	TGTGCCAGCAGTTTACAGGGGAGCTCCTATAATTCACCCCTCCACTTT	CASSLQGSSYNSPLHF
TRBV3-1	TRBJ2-7	many	-	TGTGCCAGCAGCCAAGAGTTGTTTCGTTACGAGCAGTACTTC	CASSQELFRYEQYF
TRBV3-1	TRBJ2-1	many	-	TGTGCCAGCAGCCAAGATGAGCAGGGGCCATTTTCCAATGAGCAGTTCTTC	CASSQDEQGPFSNEQFF
TRBV28	TRBJ2-7	-	-	TGTGCCAGCAGTCTCCTCAGGGTTTGGAGCTCCTACGAGCAGTACTTC	CASSLLRVWSSYEQYF
TRBV6-2/TRBV6-3	TRBJ1-5	few	-	TGTGCCAGCACTAAAGGTTATCAGCCCCAGCATTTT	CASTKGYQPQHF
TRBV18	TRBJ2-7	-	TRBD2	TGTGCCAACTCCCTTCAGTCGACTAGCGGGAGCGAGCAGTACTTC	CANSLQSTSGSEQYF
TRBV27	TRBJ2-1	-	TRBD2	TGTGCCAGCGTAGCCGGGACTAGCGGATACAATGAGCAGTTCTTC	CASVAGTSGYNEQFF
TRBV4-3	TRBJ2-4	-	-	TGCGCCAGCAGTCTGGGGTCCTGGGACATTCAGTACTTC	CASSLGSWDIQYF
TRBV7-8	TRBJ2-3	few	TRBD2	TGTGCCAGCAGCTTAGTACGGCGGGGAGGGCCTCTCACAGATACGCAGTATTTT	CASSLVRRGGPLTDTQYF
TRBV6-2/TRBV6-3	TRBJ2-3	many	-	TGTGCCAGCAGTGATTTGGATACGCAGTATTTT	CASSDLDTQYF
TRBV12-3/TRBV12-4	TRBJ2-5	-	TRBD1	TGTGCCAGCAGTCCCCCGACAGGGGCGTCGACCCAGTACTTC	CASSPPTGASTQYF
TRBV28	TRBJ2-7	-	-	TGTGCCAGCAGTTTAAGGGGGGGACCTCCTCTAAAGCAGTACTTC	CASSLRGGPPLKQYF
TRBV6-1	TRBJ1-4	few	TRBD1	TGTGCCAGCAGCCCGGGACAGGGGGCCCGTAATGAAAAACTGTTTTTT	CASSPGQGARNEKLFF
TRBV5-8	TRBJ2-5	many	TRBD2	TGTGCCAGCAGCTTGGGGGAGATTAGCGGGAGGACGGAGACCCAGTACTTC	CASSLGEISGRTETQYF
TRBV20-1	TRBJ2-3	-	TRBD2	TGCAGTGCTAGCCTTCGACTAGCGGGGTCAGATACGCAGTATTTT	CSASLRLAGSDTQYF
TRBV20-1	TRBJ1-1	-	-	TGCAGTGCCAGAGAAGGGGGTGAGTCCGTTGAAGCTTTCTTT	CSAREGGESVEAFF
TRBV12-3/TRBV12-4	TRBJ2-1	few	TRBD1	TGTGCCAACCTGACAGGGAATGGTAATGAGCAGTTCTTC	CANLTGNGNEQFF
TRBV4-3	TRBJ2-1	many	-	TGCGCCAGCAGACGGTCCTGGGGGAACAATGAGCAGTTCTTC	CASRRSWGNNEQFF
TRBV11-2	TRBJ2-1	-	TRBD2	TGTGCCAGCAGCTTAGGTCTAGCGGGAGGTTACTTATACAATGAGCAGTTCTTC	CASSLGLAGGYLYNEQFF
TRBV15	TRBJ2-1	-	-	TGTGCCACCAGCAGAGAATTAGTTCAGTTCTTC	CATSRELVQFF